The clone carrying this TCR beta chain was found a few times. Its antigen is unidentified. The source of the sample is a study of response to subunit inactivated influenza vaccine. General observations from the study: Authors suggested each seasonal flu vaccination may recruit only limited numbers of new T cells.

This CDR3 has 17 amino acids. The V gene lost 2 bases and the J gene lost 0 bases, with 14 bases spanning the gap. Germline V gene data show CDR1 as LGHDT and CDR2 as YNNKEL (reference sequence). Each CDR3 protein is one row after TCRdb ran MiXCR on the RT-PCR reads. Of about 700,000 distinct CDR3 sequences in the sample, roughly 14% are singletons; the top ten hold less than 9%. This chain links TRBV3-1 with TRBJ1-3; D unresolved. This clonotype originated in a man aged 45-65 years who received an inactivated influenza vaccine. The sequencing used PBMCs from blood, collected 14 to 15 days before vaccination. CDR3 sequence (DNA): TGTGCCAGCAGCCAATTTCGTGGTATTCGCTCTGGAAACACCATATATTTT. Amino acids: CASSQFRGIRSGNTIYF.